The 26 T cell receptor beta chains listed next were all sequenced from one sample in a study of CD8+ T cells in alopecia areata. Extracted RNA was reverse transcribed into cDNA, the sequencing template. Here immunoSEQ multiplex PCR was the method, and the copy in TCRdb shows in-frame clones only, minus some. The sample holds around 190,000 clones, more than 50% seen once. Material for sequencing was CD8+ T cells sorted from blood. These receptors originate from a human donor in good health.

The CDR3 here is CASSHGLAGSTDTQYF. For the CDR3, the DNA is TGTGCCAGCAGCCATGGACTAGCGGGGAGCACAGATACGCAGTATTTT. The chain carries TRBV5-4 and TRBJ2-3; TRBD2 agrees at 12 bases. The CDR3 has 16 residues. The germline CDR1 and CDR2 sequences are SGHNT and YYREEE (reference sequence). The V segment lost 4 bases and the J segment 0 bases; nucleotides outside the gene matches: 3.

The gene calls are TRBV6-5 and TRBJ1-1; D perhaps matches TRBD1 (6 bases). CDR1 is MNHEY, CDR2 SVGAGI, per germline. Trimming left V 3 bases short and J 5 bases short, with 10 bases between. The CDR3 length is 13 residues. This CDR3 reads CASSYQGWTEAFF. CDR3 coding DNA: TGTGCCAGCAGTTATCAGGGGTGGACTGAAGCTTTCTTT.

This clone was seen only a few times. Other DNA sequences in the sample encode the same CDR3. This sequence joins TRBV27 and TRBJ1-1, with D perhaps TRBD1 (5 bases). The germline gives CDR1 MNHEY, CDR2 SMNVEV (reference sequence). The length of the CDR3 is 12 residues. With 5 bases removed from V and 4 bases from J, the gap between germline ends came to 8 bases. The CDR3 DNA follows: TGTGCCAGCAGTCGGGGGGGCACTGAAGCTTTCTTT. Translation: CASSRGGTEAFF.

This clone was recorded a few times. The J gene is TRBJ2-1, the V gene TRBV7-2; TRBD1 or TRBD2 may be the D gene (6 bases each). Trimming cost V 2 bases and J 4 bases, with 15 bases left between them. The CDR3 totals 16 residues. Per germline, CDR1 SGHTA and CDR2 FQGNSA. CDR3 sequence (DNA): TGTGCCAGCAGCTTATGGCCGGGGGCCCCTTACAATGAGCAGTTCTTC. Its translation: CASSLWPGAPYNEQFF.

This clone was seen just once. This chain's CDR3 is CASSLGDNEQFF. The CDR3 DNA is TGTGCCAGCAGCTTGGGGGACAATGAGCAGTTCTTC. The genes are TRBV5-4 and TRBJ2-1; D not certain. CDR1 and CDR2 (germline): SGHNT, YYREEE (reference sequence). CDR3 length equals 12 residues. Trimming left V 0 bases short and J 5 bases short, with 3 bases between.

The chain links TRBV5-1 to TRBJ2-7; D possibly matches TRBD1 or TRBD2 (6 bases each). The V end lost 4 bases, the J end lost 0 bases, and 14 bases lay between the germline ends. There are 15 residues in the CDR3. From germline, CDR1 is SGHRS and CDR2 YFSETQ. As DNA, the CDR3 is TGCGCCAGCAGCCCTATGGGGGGCGTCTCCTACGAGCAGTACTTC. Translation gives CASSPMGGVSYEQYF.

This chain links TRBV6-5 with TRBJ2-2, with D possibly TRBD2 on 5 matching bases. This CDR3 is 13 amino acids long. V was shortened by 2 bases and J by 7 bases, with 8 bases between the two germline ends. CDR1 is MNHEY, CDR2 SVGAGI, per germline. The CDR3 DNA is TGTGCCAGCAGTTACACGGGGAACGGGGAGCTGTTTTTT. This sequence encodes CASSYTGNGELFF.

The rearrangement links TRBV2 to TRBJ2-7; TRBD2 is a possible D gene (5 bases). The CDR3 spans 12 residues. Trimming pared 9 bases from V and 1 base from J, leaving 10 bases between. Germline-derived CDR1 and CDR2 are SNHLY and FYNNEI. In DNA form, the CDR3 reads TGTGCCAGTGGACTCAAGTCCTACGAGCAGTACTTC. Protein: CASGLKSYEQYF.

The genes are TRBV15 and TRBJ2-1; possibly TRBD1 for D (7 bases). The CDR3 has 13 amino acids. Trimming stripped 5 bases from V and 8 bases from J, with 13 bases between. Germline V gene lookup returns CDR1 LNHNV and CDR2 YYDKDF (reference sequence). The CDR3 bases are TGTGCCACCAGCCTTGGAGGGGGCGATGAGCAGTTCTTC. Protein sequence: CATSLGGGDEQFF.

The chain has TRBV2 and TRBJ1-1; D might be TRBD1 (5 bases). In germline, CDR1 is SNHLY, CDR2 FYNNEI. This CDR3 region has 14 residues. V lost 6 bases, J lost 4 bases, and 15 bases lay in between. CDR3 nucleotides: TGTGCCAGCAGCGACCCCAGGGTGGGCACTGAAGCTTTCTTT. Translated: CASSDPRVGTEAFF.

In this sample, this clone turned up a few times. The V call is TRBV29-1, the J call TRBJ2-1; 7 bases align to TRBD1. J was trimmed by 10 bases and V by 2 bases; bases with no gene match: 5. Germline lookup yields CDR1 SQVTM and CDR2 ANQGSEA. This CDR3 comprises 12 residues. Here the CDR3 DNA reads TGCAGCGTTGAAATTTACAGGGGCGAGCAGTTCTTC. Translated: CSVEIYRGEQFF.

J is TRBJ2-3 and V is TRBV15; D remains ambiguous. Germline V gene data show CDR1 as LNHNV and CDR2 as YYDKDF (reference sequence). Trimming pared 0 bases from V and 4 bases from J, leaving 17 bases between. This CDR3 region has 17 residues. The CDR3, as DNA: TGTGCCACCAGCAGAGACGCTCGGTTTACCGTCCCAGATACGCAGTATTTT. This gives the protein CATSRDARFTVPDTQYF.

CDR3 region: CASGIQGSPLHF. CDR3 DNA sequence: TGTGCCAGCGGGATACAGGGCTCACCCCTCCACTTT. V is TRBV6-5 and J is TRBJ1-6; TRBD1 is a possible D gene (6 bases). This CDR3 contains 12 residues. V lost 8 bases and J 10 bases, leaving 12 bases between the germline ends. In germline, CDR1 is MNHEY, CDR2 SVGAGI.

This clone showed up just a few times. CDR3 amino acids: CSASSSGGNEQFF. DNA for the CDR3: TGCAGCGCCTCGTCTAGCGGGGGCAATGAGCAGTTCTTC. The chain has TRBV29-1 and TRBJ2-1, with 10 bases fitting TRBD2. From germline, CDR1 is SQVTM and CDR2 ANQGSEA. Trimming cost V 7 bases and J 6 bases; bases outside gene matches: 6. The CDR3 has 13 residues.

The chain recombines TRBV9 with TRBJ2-3, with D uncertain. Looked up from germline, CDR1 is SGDLS and CDR2 is YYNGEE. The CDR3 is 13 residues long. Between the trimmed V and J ends, which lost 0 bases and 1 base, there was a span of 3 bases. The CDR3 region has the DNA TGTGCCAGCAGCGTAGATGGCACAGATACGCAGTATTTT. It encodes CASSVDGTDTQYF.

The V gene is TRBV11-1, the J gene TRBJ2-2; the D is unclear. CDR1 and CDR2 from the germline V gene are SGHAT and FQDESV (reference sequence). There are 14 residues in the CDR3. V lost 1 base, J lost 7 bases, and 10 bases lay in between. CDR3 protein: CASSLETLGGELFF. The CDR3 region has the DNA TGTGCCAGCAGCTTAGAGACCCTTGGCGGGGAGCTGTTTTTT. The full variable domain, in which reference TRBV11-1 and TRBJ2-2 provide the parts outside the CDR3, is EAEVAQSPRYKITEKSQAVAFWCDPISGHATLYWYRQILGQGPELLVQFQDESVVDDSQLPKDRFSAERLKGVDSTLKIQPAELGDSAMYLCASSLETLGGELFFGEGSRLTVL.

The CDR3 region has the DNA TGTGCCAGCAGCGACCGGGACGGACTGATGAACACTGAAGCTTTCTTT. Residues: CASSDRDGLMNTEAFF. The rearrangement joins TRBV13 to TRBJ1-1; the D gene is possibly TRBD1 (5 bases). This CDR3 spans 16 amino acids. V dropped 5 bases and J dropped 0 bases, with 16 bases sitting between them. The V gene's germline CDR1 is PRHDT and CDR2 FYEKMQ (reference sequence).

The rearrangement links TRBV5-1 to TRBJ2-5, with 8 bases matching TRBD2. Germline V gives CDR1 SGHRS, CDR2 YFSETQ. The CDR3 runs to 15 residues. Losses at the gene ends were 3 bases for V and 1 base for J; bases not matched to a gene: 5. CDR3 coding DNA: TGCGCCAGCAGCTGGGCACTAGCGGCCCAAGAGACCCAGTACTTC. It specifies CASSWALAAQETQYF.

This chain uses TRBV13 with TRBJ2-5; D call uncertain. Between the trimmed V and J ends, which lost 2 bases and 5 bases, there was a span of 9 bases. CDR1 PRHDT and CDR2 FYEKMQ come from the germline V gene (reference sequence). CDR3 length equals 13 residues. DNA of the CDR3: TGTGCCAGCAGCTTACGAGTTTCCGAGACCCAGTACTTC. It specifies CASSLRVSETQYF.

The genes are TRBV5-4 and TRBJ2-7; 7 bases line up with TRBD1. Germline V gene lookup returns CDR1 SGHNT and CDR2 YYREEE (reference sequence). V was pared by 0 bases and J by 3 bases, with 6 bases of the junction left unmatched. There are 15 residues in the CDR3. CDR3 loop: CASSLATTGVYEQYF. The CDR3 bases are TGTGCCAGCAGCTTGGCCACTACAGGGGTCTACGAGCAGTACTTC.

A few counts support this clone. The V and J genes are TRBV29-1 and TRBJ2-3, with D possibly matching TRBD1 (6 bases). CDR3 length: 11 residues. Germline-derived CDR1 and CDR2 are SQVTM and ANQGSEA. Trimming pared 7 bases from V and 5 bases from J, leaving 10 bases between. For the CDR3, the DNA is TGCAGCGGCTACAGGGAAGATACGCAGTATTTT. This sequence encodes CSGYREDTQYF.

This chain uses TRBV4-1 with TRBJ2-2, with D perhaps TRBD1 or TRBD2 (5 bases each). The CDR3 length is 15 residues. Trimming shortened V by 0 bases and J by 7 bases, and 12 bases separated the two germline ends. Germline CDR1 is MGHRA and CDR2 is YSYEKL. Here the CDR3 reads CASSQDLGAGGELFF. CDR3 nucleotide sequence: TGCGCCAGCAGCCAAGACCTAGGGGCGGGCGGGGAGCTGTTTTTT.

The CDR3 sequence is CASSLWQDEQYF. The CDR3 DNA follows: TGTGCCAGCAGTTTATGGCAAGACGAGCAGTACTTC. V usage is TRBV27 and J usage is TRBJ2-7, with D unresolved. Germline CDR1 reads MNHEY; CDR2 reads SMNVEV (reference sequence). Trimming stripped 1 base from V and 5 bases from J, with 6 bases between. The CDR3 is made up of 12 amino acids.

The genes are TRBV29-1 and TRBJ1-1, with D uncertain. This CDR3 comprises 12 residues. Germline CDR1 is SQVTM and CDR2 is ANQGSEA. Trimming took off 6 bases at V and 0 bases at J, with 8 bases between the two ends. The DNA of the CDR3 is TGCAGCGTCCTATGGCTGAACACTGAAGCTTTCTTT. Translating gives CSVLWLNTEAFF.

The rearrangement uses TRBV10-2 and TRBJ1-2, with 10 bases that match TRBD1. The germline gives CDR1 WSHSY, CDR2 SAAADI. The junction had 6 bases not matched to a gene; V was cut back by 0 bases and J by 2 bases. This CDR3 region has 17 residues. CDR3 residues: CASSESGQGTKNYGYTF. In DNA, the CDR3 is TGCGCCAGCAGTGAGTCGGGACAGGGGACAAAAAACTATGGCTACACCTTC.

This chain connects TRBV4-1 to TRBJ1-5; TRBD1 is a possible D gene (5 bases). Germline V CDR1 and CDR2: MGHRA, YSYEKL. This CDR3 region has 14 residues. The V end was cut by 4 bases, the J end by 7 bases, with 14 bases between. As DNA, the CDR3 is TGCGCCAGCAGCCTCAGGGAGGGCGGGCAGCCCCAGCATTTT. It is translated as CASSLREGGQPQHF.